Listed below are T cell receptor beta chains from one sample, sequenced in a study of radiation and T cells in renal cell carcinoma. The table came from immunoSEQ multiplex PCR; TCRdb's copy has only in-frame clones and leaves some out. The table lists 100,000 to 150,000 clones, about four fifths of them singletons. The material sequenced was blood, taken from a patient whose treatment included radiotherapy and nephrectomy. Source of these receptors: a woman aged 60-75 years with renal cell carcinoma. The CDR3 runs from the conserved cysteine through the conserved F or W. The D gene is left open where the match is weak. A row's size may be missing; if present it is once, few, many or a size class.

NA,TRBJ2-1,TRBV28,TRBD1,CASSFELDRVPNEQFF,TGTGCCAGCAGTTTTGAGCTGGACAGGGTACCCAATGAGCAGTTCTTC
NA,TRBJ2-1,TRBV7-9,TRBD2,CASSSGTSPYNEQFF,TGTGCCAGCAGCTCCGGGACTAGCCCCTACAATGAGCAGTTCTTC
few,TRBJ2-7,TRBV5-4,TRBD1,CASSPKGTGHYEQYF,TGTGCCAGCAGCCCAAAGGGGACAGGGCACTACGAGCAGTACTTC
NA,TRBJ1-1,TRBV6-5,TRBD1,CASSYPTGGTNTEAFF,TGTGCCAGCAGTTACCCGACAGGGGGGACAAACACTGAAGCTTTCTTT
NA,TRBJ2-7,TRBV4-1,NA,CASSQESGTGGHEQYF,TGCGCCAGCAGCCAAGAAAGCGGGACAGGAGGACACGAGCAGTACTTC
NA,TRBJ1-1,TRBV10-2,NA,CASSEQGNTEAFF,TGCGCCAGCAGTGAGCAGGGGAACACTGAAGCTTTCTTT
NA,TRBJ2-7,TRBV10-3,NA,CAISESTLYEQYF,TGTGCCATCAGTGAGTCGACCCTTTACGAGCAGTACTTC
NA,TRBJ2-3,TRBV6-1,NA,CASSATFGGADTQYF,TGTGCCAGCAGTGCGACCTTCGGGGGCGCAGATACGCAGTATTTT
NA,TRBJ2-1,TRBV29-1,TRBD2,CSVGGTSGPSSYNEQFF,TGCAGCGTTGGGGGGACTAGCGGGCCGAGCTCCTACAATGAGCAGTTCTTC
NA,TRBJ2-5,TRBV27,TRBD1,CASSPNRGYQETQYF,TGTGCCAGCAGCCCTAACAGGGGGTACCAAGAGACCCAGTACTTC
NA,TRBJ1-3,TRBV5-1,NA,CASSLRAGKPGNTIYF,TGCGCCAGCAGCTTGCGGGCGGGAAAACCTGGAAACACCATATATTTT
NA,TRBJ2-7,TRBV6-6,TRBD1,CASSRGLNEQYF,TGTGCCAGCAGTAGGGGGCTAAACGAGCAGTACTTC
NA,TRBJ2-7,TRBV28,NA,CASSPGPYEQYF,TGTGCCAGCAGTCCGGGCCCCTACGAGCAGTACTTC
NA,TRBJ2-7,TRBV13,TRBD2,CASSLGKGLGYEQYF,TGTGCCAGCAGCTTAGGGAAGGGACTAGGCTACGAGCAGTACTTC
NA,TRBJ1-1,TRBV6-5,NA,CASSYFADTEAFF,TGTGCCAGCAGTTACTTCGCGGACACTGAAGCTTTCTTT
NA,TRBJ1-5,TRBV6-1,NA,CASSERGRVDNQPQHF,TGTGCCAGCAGTGAACGTGGCAGGGTCGACAATCAGCCCCAGCATTTT
NA,TRBJ2-3,TRBV5-1,TRBD2,CASSLAGATPDTQYF,TGCGCCAGCAGCTTAGCGGGGGCGACCCCAGATACGCAGTATTTT
few,TRBJ2-1,TRBV11-2,TRBD2,CASRAGGPRDNEQFF,TGTGCCAGCAGGGCGGGAGGGCCACGGGACAATGAGCAGTTCTTC
NA,TRBJ2-7,TRBV30,NA,CAWSPSAWGLNEQYF,TGTGCCTGGAGTCCCAGCGCGTGGGGGCTGAACGAGCAGTACTTC
NA,TRBJ1-5,TRBV11-3,NA,CASSLALRGAYSNQPQHF,TGTGCCAGCAGCTTAGCCCTTCGGGGGGCCTATAGCAATCAGCCCCAGCATTTT
NA,TRBJ2-6,TRBV18,NA,CASSPNGANVLTF,TGTGCCAGCTCACCGAACGGGGCCAACGTCCTGACTTTC
once,TRBJ2-5,TRBV25-1,TRBD2,CASEPGGWETQYF,TGTGCCAGCGAACCGGGGGGGTGGGAGACCCAGTACTTC
once,TRBJ1-6,TRBV6-6,TRBD1,CASSYSGQGNSPLHF,TGTGCCAGCAGTTACTCGGGACAGGGAAATTCACCCCTCCACTTC
NA,TRBJ1-3,TRBV4-1,NA,CASSQPGATGNTIYF,TGCGCCAGCTCCCAGCCGGGGGCAACTGGAAACACCATATATTTT
NA,TRBJ2-7,TRBV5-1,NA,CASSLVGDQYF,TGCGCCAGCAGCTTGGTGGGGGACCAGTACTTC
NA,TRBJ2-7,TRBV14,NA,CASSQDPYEQYF,TGTGCCAGCAGCCAAGATCCCTACGAGCAGTACTTC
NA,TRBJ2-1,TRBV18,TRBD2,CASSPPLAGGSDEQFF,TGTGCCAGCTCACCACCACTAGCGGGAGGGTCGGATGAGCAGTTCTTC
NA,TRBJ1-3,TRBV28,NA,CASSLRRAGNTIYF,TGTGCCAGCAGTTTAAGAAGGGCTGGAAACACCATATATTTT
NA,TRBJ1-4,TRBV15,NA,CATSLPTGGGEKLFF,TGTGCCACCAGCCTGCCGACAGGTGGTGGAGAAAAACTGTTTTTT
once,TRBJ2-5,TRBV4-1,NA,CASSQGNREETQYF,TGCGCCAGCAGCCAAGGGAACAGGGAGGAGACCCAGTACTTC
few,TRBJ2-2,TRBV2,NA,CASTWTENTGELFF,TGTGCCAGCACTTGGACAGAGAACACCGGGGAGCTGTTTTTT
NA,TRBJ1-2,TRBV28,NA,CASLRGGAYGYTF,TGTGCCAGCTTAAGAGGGGGAGCCTATGGCTACACCTTC
NA,TRBJ2-1,TRBV2,NA,CASRKGEGLGNEQFF,TGTGCCAGCAGAAAGGGCGAGGGGTTGGGTAATGAGCAGTTCTTC
few,TRBJ2-2,TRBV19,TRBD2,CASYHLAGGHTGELFF,TGTGCCAGCTACCATCTAGCGGGGGGGCACACCGGGGAGCTGTTTTTT
NA,TRBJ1-6,TRBV10-3,NA,CAISGGYSHYNSPLHF,TGTGCCATCAGTGGGGGATACAGTCACTATAATTCACCCCTCCACTTT
NA,TRBJ2-7,TRBV6-5,TRBD2,CASSSPKTSGNYEQYF,TGTGCCAGCAGTTCCCCTAAGACTAGCGGGAACTACGAGCAGTACTTC
NA,TRBJ1-5,TRBV4-1,NA,CARQGINQPQHF,TGCGCCAGACAGGGCATCAATCAGCCCCAGCATTTT
NA,TRBJ1-1,TRBV19,NA,CASRIGVNTEAFF,TGTGCCAGTAGGATCGGGGTGAACACTGAAGCTTTCTTT
once,TRBJ1-1,TRBV7-2,NA,CASSLGGGLGTEAFF,TGTGCCAGCAGCTTAGGTGGAGGGCTTGGCACTGAAGCTTTCTTT
NA,TRBJ1-6,TRBV27,TRBD1,CASSLSSATSGGRGSPLHF,TGTGCCAGCAGTTTATCTTCAGCGACCTCAGGGGGCAGAGGTTCACCCCTCCACTTT
NA,TRBJ2-1,TRBV4-3,NA,CASNVWLGDNEQFF,TGCGCCAGCAATGTCTGGCTAGGGGACAATGAGCAGTTCTTC
NA,TRBJ1-6,TRBV6-6,TRBD1,CASTRTGENSPLHF,TGTGCCAGCACCCGGACAGGAGAAAATTCACCCCTCCACTTT
few,TRBJ1-5,TRBV28,NA,CASRLPRPRNQPQHF,TGTGCCAGCAGGTTGCCCCGGCCCCGCAATCAGCCCCAGCATTTT
NA,TRBJ2-2,TRBV5-1,NA,CASSLTGAGELFF,TGCGCCAGCAGCTTGACGGGGGCCGGGGAGCTGTTTTTT
NA,TRBJ2-1,TRBV11-2,NA,CASSRTSSPEQFF,TGTGCCAGCAGCCGTACTAGTTCCCCTGAGCAGTTCTTC
few,TRBJ1-2,TRBV6-5,TRBD1,CASRHPPGGQDGYTF,TGTGCCAGCAGACACCCTCCCGGGGGACAGGATGGCTACACCTTC
NA,TRBJ2-3,TRBV29-1,TRBD2,CSSNGGAIADTQYF,TGCAGCTCTAACGGGGGGGCCATCGCAGATACGCAGTATTTT
NA,TRBJ1-2,TRBV27,TRBD1,CASSTRQGAGYGYTF,TGTGCCAGCAGTACTCGACAGGGGGCTGGCTATGGCTACACCTTC
few,TRBJ1-1,TRBV6-1,NA,CASSEAVHSTEAFF,TGTGCCAGCAGTGAAGCGGTACATAGCACTGAAGCTTTCTTT
NA,TRBJ1-5,TRBV19,NA,CASSIGGKGQPQHF,TGTGCCAGTAGTATAGGGGGGAAGGGTCAGCCCCAGCATTTT
NA,TRBJ2-1,TRBV5-1,NA,CASSLVALTYNEQFF,TGCGCCAGCAGCTTGGTAGCGTTAACCTACAATGAGCAGTTCTTC
NA,TRBJ1-1,TRBV7-9,NA,CASSQDSMNTEAFF,TGTGCCAGCAGCCAGGACAGCATGAACACTGAAGCTTTCTTT
NA,TRBJ1-3,TRBV18,NA,CASSDIPGNTIYF,TGTGCCAGCTCAGACATCCCCGGAAACACCATATATTTT
once,TRBJ1-5,TRBV6-5,TRBD1,CASRGTADNQPQHF,TGTGCCAGCAGGGGGACAGCCGACAATCAGCCCCAGCATTTT
NA,TRBJ2-7,TRBV6-5,NA,CASSYSYPGQQYEQYF,TGTGCCAGCAGTTACTCATACCCCGGACAACAATACGAGCAGTACTTC